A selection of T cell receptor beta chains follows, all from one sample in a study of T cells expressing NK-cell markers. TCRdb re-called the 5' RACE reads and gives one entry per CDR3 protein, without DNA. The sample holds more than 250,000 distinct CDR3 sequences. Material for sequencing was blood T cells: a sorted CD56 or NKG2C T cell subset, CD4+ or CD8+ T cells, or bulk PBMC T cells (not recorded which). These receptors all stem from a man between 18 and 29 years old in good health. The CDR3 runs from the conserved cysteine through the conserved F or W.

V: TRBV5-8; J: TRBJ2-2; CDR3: CASERSSGRYTGELFF
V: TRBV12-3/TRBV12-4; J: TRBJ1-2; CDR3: CASSPGADYGYTF
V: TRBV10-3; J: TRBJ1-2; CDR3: CAISDPTGGSYGYTF
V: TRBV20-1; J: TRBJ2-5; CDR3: CSALKTGVGETQYF
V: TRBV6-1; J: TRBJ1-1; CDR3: CASSRQGWPNTEAFF
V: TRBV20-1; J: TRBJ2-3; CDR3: CSAPTVAGGPTDTQYF
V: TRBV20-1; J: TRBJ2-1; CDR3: CSARRFDSAYNEQFF
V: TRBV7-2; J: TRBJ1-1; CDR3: CASSSPGTGRAEAFF
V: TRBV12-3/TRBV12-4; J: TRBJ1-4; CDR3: CASSEGAGEKLFF
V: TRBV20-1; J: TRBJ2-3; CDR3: CSIQTGVPTDTQYF
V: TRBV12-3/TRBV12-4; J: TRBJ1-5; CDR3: CASSFGLGSNQPQHF
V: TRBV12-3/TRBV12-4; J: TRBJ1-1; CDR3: CASRRESNTEAFF
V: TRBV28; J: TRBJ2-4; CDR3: CASRPTGTQNIQYF
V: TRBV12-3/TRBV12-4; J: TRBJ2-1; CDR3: CASIRGEASNEQFF
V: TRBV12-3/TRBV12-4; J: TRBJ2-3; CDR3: CASTPGTARDTQYF
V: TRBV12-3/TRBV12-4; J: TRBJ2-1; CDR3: CASSFAGTQHQFF
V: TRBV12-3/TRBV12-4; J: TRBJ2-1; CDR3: CASSPNRIGYNEQFF
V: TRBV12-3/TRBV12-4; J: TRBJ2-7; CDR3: CASKPDRSYEQYF
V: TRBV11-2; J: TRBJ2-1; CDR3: CASSVETLAGGGEQFF
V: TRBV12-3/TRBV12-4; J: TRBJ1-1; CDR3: CASSWRTEAFF
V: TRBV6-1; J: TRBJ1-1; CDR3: CASRTQGAGTEAFF
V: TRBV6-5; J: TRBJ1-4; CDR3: CASSYGPYEKLFF
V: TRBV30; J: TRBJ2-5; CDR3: CAWAQGATETQYF
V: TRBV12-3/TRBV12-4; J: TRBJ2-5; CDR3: CASSLGQGKFLRETQYF
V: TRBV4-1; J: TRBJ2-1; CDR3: CASSQPERDSEQFF
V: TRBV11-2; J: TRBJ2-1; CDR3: CASSLGRGVVNEQFF
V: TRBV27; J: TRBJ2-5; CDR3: CASSAGTSGAQETQYF
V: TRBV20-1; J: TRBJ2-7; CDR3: CSTWRGENLYEQYF
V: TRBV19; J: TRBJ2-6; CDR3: CASRKPLVLSGANVLTF
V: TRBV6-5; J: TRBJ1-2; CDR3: CASVGSNYGYTF
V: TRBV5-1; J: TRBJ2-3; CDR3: CASSFRDTQYF
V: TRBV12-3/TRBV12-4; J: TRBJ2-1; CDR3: CASSPRIPYNEQFF
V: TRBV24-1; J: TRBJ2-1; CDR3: CATRSGSDRRYNEQFF
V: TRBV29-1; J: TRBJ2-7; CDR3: CSVGTGIPGRLPYEQYF
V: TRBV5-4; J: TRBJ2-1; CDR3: CASSFWDRDVNEQFF
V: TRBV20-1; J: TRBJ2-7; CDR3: CSALAGGTLYEQYF
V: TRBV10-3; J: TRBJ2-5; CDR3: CATSQEQETQYF
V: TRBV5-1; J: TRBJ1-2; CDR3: CASSLEGAGYTF
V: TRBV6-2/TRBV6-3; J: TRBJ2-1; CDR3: CASSVIPGSNEQFF
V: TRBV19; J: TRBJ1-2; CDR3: CASSIVGRVYGYTF
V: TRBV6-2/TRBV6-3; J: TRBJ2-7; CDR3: CASSLGLGYEQYF
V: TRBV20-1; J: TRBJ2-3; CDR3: CSARRGGSTDTQYF
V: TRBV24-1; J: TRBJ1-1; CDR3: CATSDPNAGGTEAFF
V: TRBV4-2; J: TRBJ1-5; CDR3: CASSQVGDSGSNQPQHF
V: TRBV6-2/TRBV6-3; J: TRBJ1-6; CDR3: CASRGRQFNSPLHF